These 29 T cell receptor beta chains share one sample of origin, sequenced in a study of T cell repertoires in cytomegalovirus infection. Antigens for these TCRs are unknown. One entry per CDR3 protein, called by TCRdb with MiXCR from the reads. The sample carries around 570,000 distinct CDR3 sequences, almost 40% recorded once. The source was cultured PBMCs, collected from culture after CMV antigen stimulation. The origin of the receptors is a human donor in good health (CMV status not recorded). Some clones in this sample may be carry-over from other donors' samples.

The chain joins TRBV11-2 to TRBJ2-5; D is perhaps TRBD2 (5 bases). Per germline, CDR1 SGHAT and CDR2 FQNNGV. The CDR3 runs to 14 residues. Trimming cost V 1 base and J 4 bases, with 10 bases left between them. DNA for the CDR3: TGTGCCAGCAGCTTAGGAGCTAGCATAGAGACCCAGTACTTC. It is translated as CASSLGASIETQYF.

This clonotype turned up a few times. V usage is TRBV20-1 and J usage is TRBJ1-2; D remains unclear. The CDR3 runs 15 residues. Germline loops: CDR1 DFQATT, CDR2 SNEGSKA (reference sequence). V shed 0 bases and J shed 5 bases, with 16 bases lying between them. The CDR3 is CSARETQTRFYGYTF. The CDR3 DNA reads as TGCAGTGCTAGAGAGACCCAAACACGGTTTTATGGCTACACCTTC.

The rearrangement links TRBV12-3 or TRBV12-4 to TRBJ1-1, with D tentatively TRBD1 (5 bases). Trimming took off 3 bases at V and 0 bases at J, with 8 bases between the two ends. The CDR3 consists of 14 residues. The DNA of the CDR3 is TGTGCCAGCAGTTTGTGGGACCTGAACACTGAAGCTTTCTTT. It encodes CASSLWDLNTEAFF.

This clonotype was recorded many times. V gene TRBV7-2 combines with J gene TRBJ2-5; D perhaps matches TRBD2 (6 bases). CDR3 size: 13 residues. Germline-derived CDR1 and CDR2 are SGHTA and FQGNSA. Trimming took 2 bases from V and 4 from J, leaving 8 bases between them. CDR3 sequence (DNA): TGTGCCAGCAGCTTAATGGAGGGAGAGACCCAGTACTTC. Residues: CASSLMEGETQYF.

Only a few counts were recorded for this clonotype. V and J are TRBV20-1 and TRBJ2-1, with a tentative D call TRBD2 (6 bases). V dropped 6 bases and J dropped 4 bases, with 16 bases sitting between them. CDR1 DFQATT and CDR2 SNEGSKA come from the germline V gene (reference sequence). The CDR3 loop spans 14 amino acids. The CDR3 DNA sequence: TGCAGTGCGCGCCGGGACTTGAATTACAATGAGCAGTTCTTC. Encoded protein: CSARRDLNYNEQFF.

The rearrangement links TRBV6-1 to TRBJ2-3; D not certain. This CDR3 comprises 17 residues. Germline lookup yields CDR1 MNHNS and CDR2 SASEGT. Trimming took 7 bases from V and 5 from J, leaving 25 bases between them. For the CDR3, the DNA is TGTGCCAGCAACAAAAGAGTCAGCCCCTGGAATGGAGATACGCAGTATTTT. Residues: CASNKRVSPWNGDTQYF.

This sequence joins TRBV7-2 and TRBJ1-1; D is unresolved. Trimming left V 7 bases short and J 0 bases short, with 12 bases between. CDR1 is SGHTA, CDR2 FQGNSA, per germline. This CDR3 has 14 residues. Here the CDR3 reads CASTPGWLNTEAFF. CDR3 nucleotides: TGTGCCAGCACCCCGGGGTGGTTGAACACTGAAGCTTTCTTT.

The CDR3 coding sequence is TGTGCCAGCAGCTTAGCGCCGGGACTAGCGAAATCCAATGAGCAGTTCTTC. Amino acid sequence: CASSLAPGLAKSNEQFF. This chain connects TRBV11-1 to TRBJ2-1; TRBD2 matches at 10 bases. Losses at the gene ends were 0 bases for V and 6 bases for J; bases not matched to a gene: 8. Germline CDR1 and CDR2: SGHAT and FQDESV (reference sequence). The CDR3 is 17 amino acids.

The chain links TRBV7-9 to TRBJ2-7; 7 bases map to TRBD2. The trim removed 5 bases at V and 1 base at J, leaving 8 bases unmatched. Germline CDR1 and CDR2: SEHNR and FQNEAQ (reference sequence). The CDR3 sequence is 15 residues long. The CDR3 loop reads CASSQSGKRSYEQYF. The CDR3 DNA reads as TGTGCCAGCAGCCAAAGCGGGAAACGGTCCTACGAGCAGTACTTC.

CDR3 bases: TGCGCCAGCAGCTCGGAACAAACTAGCGGGACGGCTACGCAGTATTTT. It specifies CASSSEQTSGTATQYF. The chain links TRBV5-1 to TRBJ2-3, with 10 bases lining up with TRBD2. CDR3 length: 16 residues. From germline, CDR1 is SGHRS and CDR2 YFSETQ. After removal of 3 bases from V and 8 bases from J, the junction contained 12 bases not matched to a gene.

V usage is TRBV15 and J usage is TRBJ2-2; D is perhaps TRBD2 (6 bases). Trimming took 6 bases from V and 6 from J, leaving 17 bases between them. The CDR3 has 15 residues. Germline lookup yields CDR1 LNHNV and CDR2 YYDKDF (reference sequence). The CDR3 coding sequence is TGTGCCACCAGTACTCGCTCCAGACTAGCCGGGGAGCTGTTTTTT. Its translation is CATSTRSRLAGELFF.

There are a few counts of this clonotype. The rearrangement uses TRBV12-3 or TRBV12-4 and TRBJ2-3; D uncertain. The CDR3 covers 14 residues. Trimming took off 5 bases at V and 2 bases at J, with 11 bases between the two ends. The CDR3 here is CASSGLLTTDTQYF. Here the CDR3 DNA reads TGTGCCAGCAGTGGATTACTAACCACAGATACGCAGTATTTT.

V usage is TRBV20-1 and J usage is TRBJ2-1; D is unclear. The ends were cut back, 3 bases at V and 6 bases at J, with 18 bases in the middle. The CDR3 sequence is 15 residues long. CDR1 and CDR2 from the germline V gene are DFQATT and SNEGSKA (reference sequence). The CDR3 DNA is TGCAGTGCTAGCGACTCCTCGGCGTATGGCAATGAGCAGTTCTTC. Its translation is CSASDSSAYGNEQFF.

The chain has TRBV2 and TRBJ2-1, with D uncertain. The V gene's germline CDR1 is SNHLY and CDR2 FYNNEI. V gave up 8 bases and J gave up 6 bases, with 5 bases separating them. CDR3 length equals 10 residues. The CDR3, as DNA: TGTGCCAGCTCGGGCAATGAGCAGTTCTTC. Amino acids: CASSGNEQFF. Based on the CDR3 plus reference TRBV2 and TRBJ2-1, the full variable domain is EPEVTQTPSHQVTQMGQEVILRCVPISNHLYFYWYRQILGQKVEFLVSFYNNEISEKSEIFDDQFSVERPDGSNFTLKIRSTKLEDSAMYFCASSGNEQFFGPGTRLTVL.

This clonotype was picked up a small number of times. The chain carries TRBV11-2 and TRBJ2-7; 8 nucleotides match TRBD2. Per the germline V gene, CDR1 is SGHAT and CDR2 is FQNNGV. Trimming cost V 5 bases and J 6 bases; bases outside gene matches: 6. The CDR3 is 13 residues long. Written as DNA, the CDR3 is TGTGCCAGCAGCCCGGGGGGGCCAGGCGAGCAGTACTTC. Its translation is CASSPGGPGEQYF.

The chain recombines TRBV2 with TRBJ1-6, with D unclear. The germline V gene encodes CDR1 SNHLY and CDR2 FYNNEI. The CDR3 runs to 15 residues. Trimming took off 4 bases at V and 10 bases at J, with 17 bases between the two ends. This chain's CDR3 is CASSVIGEGSSPLHF. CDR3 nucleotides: TGTGCCAGCAGTGTTATAGGAGAAGGTAGCTCACCCCTCCACTTT.

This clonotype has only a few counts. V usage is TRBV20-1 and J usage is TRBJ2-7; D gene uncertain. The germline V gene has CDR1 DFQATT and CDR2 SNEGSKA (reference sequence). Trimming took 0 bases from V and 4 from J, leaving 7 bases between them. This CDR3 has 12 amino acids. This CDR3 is CSARDPKYEQYF. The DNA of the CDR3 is TGCAGTGCTAGAGATCCAAAGTACGAGCAGTACTTC.

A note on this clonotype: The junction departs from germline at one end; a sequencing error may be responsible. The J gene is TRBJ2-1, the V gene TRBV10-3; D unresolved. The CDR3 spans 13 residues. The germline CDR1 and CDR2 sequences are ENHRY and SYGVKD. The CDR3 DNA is TGTGCCATCAGCGAGTTCTCCTACAATGAGCAGTTCTTC. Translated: CAISEFSYNEQFF.

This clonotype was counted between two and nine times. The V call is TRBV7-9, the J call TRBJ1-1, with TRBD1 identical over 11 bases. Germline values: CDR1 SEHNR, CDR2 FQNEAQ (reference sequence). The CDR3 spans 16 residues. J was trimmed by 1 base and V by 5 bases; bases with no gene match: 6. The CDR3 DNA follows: TGTGCCAGCAGCCCCGGGACAGGGGGTTGGAACACTGAAGCTTTCTTT. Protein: CASSPGTGGWNTEAFF.

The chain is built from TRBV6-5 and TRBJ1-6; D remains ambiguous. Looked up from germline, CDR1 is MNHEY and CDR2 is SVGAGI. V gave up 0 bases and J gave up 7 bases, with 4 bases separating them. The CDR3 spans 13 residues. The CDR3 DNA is TGTGCCAGCAGTTACTCGCGGAATTCACCCCTCCACTTT. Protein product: CASSYSRNSPLHF.

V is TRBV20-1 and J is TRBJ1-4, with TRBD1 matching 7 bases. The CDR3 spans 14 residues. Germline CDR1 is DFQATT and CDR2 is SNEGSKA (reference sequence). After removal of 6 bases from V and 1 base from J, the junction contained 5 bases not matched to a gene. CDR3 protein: CSAPQGETNEKLFF. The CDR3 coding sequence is TGCAGTGCCCCGCAGGGGGAAACTAATGAAAAACTGTTTTTT.

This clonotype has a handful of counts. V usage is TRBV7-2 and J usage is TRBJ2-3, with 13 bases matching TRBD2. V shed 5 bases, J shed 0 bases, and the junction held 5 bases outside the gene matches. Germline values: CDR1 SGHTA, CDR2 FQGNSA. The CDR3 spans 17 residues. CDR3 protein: CASSRTSGGYSTDTQYF. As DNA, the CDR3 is TGTGCCAGCAGCCGGACTAGCGGGGGTTATAGCACAGATACGCAGTATTTT. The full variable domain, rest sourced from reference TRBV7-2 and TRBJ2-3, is GAGVSQSPSNKVTEKGKDVELRCDPISGHTALYWYRQSLGQGLEFLIYFQGNSAPDKSGLPSDRFSAERTGGSVSTLTIQRTQQEDSAVYLCASSRTSGGYSTDTQYFGPGTRLTVL.

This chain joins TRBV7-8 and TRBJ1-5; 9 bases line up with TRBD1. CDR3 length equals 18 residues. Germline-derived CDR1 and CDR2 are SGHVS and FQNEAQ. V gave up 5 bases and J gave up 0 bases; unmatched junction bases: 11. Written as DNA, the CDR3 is TGTGCCAGCAGCCGTCGGACAGGGGACGAGTATAGCAATCAGCCCCAGCATTTT. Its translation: CASSRRTGDEYSNQPQHF.

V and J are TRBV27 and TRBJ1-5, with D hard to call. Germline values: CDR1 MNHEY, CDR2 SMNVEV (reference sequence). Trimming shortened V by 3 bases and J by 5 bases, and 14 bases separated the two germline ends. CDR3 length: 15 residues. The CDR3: CASSFSRSLYQPQHF. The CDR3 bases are TGTGCCAGCAGTTTTTCCAGAAGCTTGTATCAGCCCCAGCATTTT.

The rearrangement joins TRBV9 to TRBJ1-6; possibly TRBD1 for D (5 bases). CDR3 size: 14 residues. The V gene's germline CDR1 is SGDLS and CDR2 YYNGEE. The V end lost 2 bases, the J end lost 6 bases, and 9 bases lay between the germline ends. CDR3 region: CASSVTEANSPLHF. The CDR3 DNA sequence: TGTGCCAGCAGCGTGACAGAGGCTAATTCACCCCTCCACTTT.

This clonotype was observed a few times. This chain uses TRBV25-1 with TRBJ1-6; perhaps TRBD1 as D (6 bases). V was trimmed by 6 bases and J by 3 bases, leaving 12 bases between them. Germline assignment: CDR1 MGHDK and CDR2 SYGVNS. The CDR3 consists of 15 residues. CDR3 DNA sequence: TGTGCCAGCAGGGGGGCGGCCGACTATAATTCACCCCTCCACTTT. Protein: CASRGAADYNSPLHF.

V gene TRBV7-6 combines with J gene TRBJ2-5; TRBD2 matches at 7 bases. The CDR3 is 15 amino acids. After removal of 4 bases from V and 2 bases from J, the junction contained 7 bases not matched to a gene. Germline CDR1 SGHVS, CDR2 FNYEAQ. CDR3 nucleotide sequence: TGTGCCAGCAGCTCAATGACTAGCCGTCAAGAGACCCAGTACTTC. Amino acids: CASSSMTSRQETQYF.

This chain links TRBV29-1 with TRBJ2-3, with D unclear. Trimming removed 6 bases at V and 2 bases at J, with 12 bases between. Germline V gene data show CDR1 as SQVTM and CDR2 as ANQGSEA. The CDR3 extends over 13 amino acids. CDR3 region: CSVSGRFTDTQYF. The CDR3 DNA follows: TGCAGCGTCTCAGGACGGTTCACAGATACGCAGTATTTT.

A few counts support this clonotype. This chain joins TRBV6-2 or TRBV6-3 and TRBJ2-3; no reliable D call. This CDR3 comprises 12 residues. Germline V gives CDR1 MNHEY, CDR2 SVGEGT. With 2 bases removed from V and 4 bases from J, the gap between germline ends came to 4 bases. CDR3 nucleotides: TGTGCCAGCAGTTACGGGCCAGATACGCAGTATTTT. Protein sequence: CASSYGPDTQYF.